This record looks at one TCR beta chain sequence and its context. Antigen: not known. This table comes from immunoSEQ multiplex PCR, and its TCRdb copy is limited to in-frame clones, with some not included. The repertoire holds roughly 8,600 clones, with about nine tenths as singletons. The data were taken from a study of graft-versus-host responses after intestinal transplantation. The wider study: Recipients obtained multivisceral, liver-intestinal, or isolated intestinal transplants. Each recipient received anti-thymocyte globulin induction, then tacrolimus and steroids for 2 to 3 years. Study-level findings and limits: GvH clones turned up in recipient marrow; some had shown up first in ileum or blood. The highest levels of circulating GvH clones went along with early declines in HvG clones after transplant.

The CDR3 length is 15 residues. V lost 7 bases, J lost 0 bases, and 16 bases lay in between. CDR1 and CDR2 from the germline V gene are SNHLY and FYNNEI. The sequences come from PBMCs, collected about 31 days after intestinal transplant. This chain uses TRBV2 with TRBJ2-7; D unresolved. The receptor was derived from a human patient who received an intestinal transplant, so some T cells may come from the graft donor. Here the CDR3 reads CASTEHGRSSYEQYF. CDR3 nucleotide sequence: TGTGCCAGCACTGAGCATGGACGGAGCTCCTACGAGCAGTACTTC.